Below, 10 T cell receptor beta chains from the same sample are listed, as sequenced in a study of identical twins. TCRdb independently ran MiXCR on the 5' RACE reads; one entry per CDR3 protein. This table has roughly 500,000 distinct CDR3 sequences, roughly a fifth appearing once. These same data were also listed under a study on T cells expressing NK-cell markers.

The source material was CD4+ T cells sorted from blood. Every receptor here comes from a woman younger than 35 in good health.

The V gene is TRBV9, the J gene TRBJ2-2; TRBD2 matches at 16 bases. CDR3 length: 17 amino acids. Germline loops: CDR1 SGDLS, CDR2 YYNGEE. The V and J ends lost 0 bases and 9 bases, in that order; junction bases with no gene match: 5. Written as DNA, the CDR3 is TGTGCCAGCAGCGTAGAGGGACTAGCGGGAGGGCGCCGGGAGCTGTTTTTT. This translates into CASSVEGLAGGRRELFF.

J is TRBJ1-2 and V is TRBV3-1, with 8 bases aligning to TRBD1. There are 15 residues in the CDR3. CDR1 and CDR2 (germline): LGHDT, YNNKEL (reference sequence). The V and J ends lost 1 base and 6 bases, in that order; junction bases with no gene match: 7. CDR3 loop: CASSQVLRQGNGYTF. The CDR3 DNA reads TGTGCCAGCAGCCAAGTATTAAGACAGGGGAATGGCTACACCTTC.

This clonotype was seen only a few times. This rearrangement joins TRBV3-1 to TRBJ2-7; 10 bases align to TRBD2. Germline CDR1 LGHDT, CDR2 YNNKEL (reference sequence). V gave up 1 base and J gave up 3 bases; unmatched junction bases: 6. The CDR3 runs 16 residues. In nucleotides, the CDR3 is TGTGCCAGCAGCCAAGTTAGCGGGGGGAAGAACTACGAGCAGTACTTC. It codes for CASSQVSGGKNYEQYF.

J is TRBJ1-2 and V is TRBV12-3 or TRBV12-4, with D uncertain. The CDR3 runs 13 residues. V was cut by 2 bases and J by 5 bases, with 9 bases left in between. The CDR3 spells CASSLSLRYGYTF. CDR3 bases: TGTGCCAGCAGTTTATCCCTGAGGTATGGCTACACCTTC.

This clonotype was counted a few times. The chain links TRBV5-1 to TRBJ1-3; D gene ambiguous. This CDR3 comprises 17 residues. Germline V lookup: CDR1 SGHRS, CDR2 YFSETQ. Trimming stripped 0 bases from V and 0 bases from J, with 13 bases between. CDR3 nucleotides: TGCGCCAGCAGCTTGGAGGCAGGCTCCGTCTCTGGAAACACCATATATTTT. Its protein product is CASSLEAGSVSGNTIYF.

Many counts were recorded for this clonotype. The V gene is TRBV12-3 or TRBV12-4, the J gene TRBJ2-1; TRBD2 matches 11 bases. The junction had 7 bases not matched to a gene; V was cut back by 2 bases and J by 10 bases. There are 15 residues in the CDR3. Here the CDR3 reads CASSLNSGGGIEQFF. In DNA, the CDR3 is TGTGCCAGCAGTTTAAATAGCGGGGGGGGTATCGAGCAGTTCTTC.

The chain has TRBV9 and TRBJ2-1; 7 nucleotides align to TRBD2. The germline CDR1 and CDR2 sequences are SGDLS and YYNGEE. The V gene end was trimmed by 4 bases and the J gene end by 7 bases; junction bases not matched to a gene: 8. The CDR3 runs 14 residues. DNA for the CDR3: TGTGCCAGCAGCCCCGAGGTGGGAGGGAATGAGCAGTTCTTC. Its translation is CASSPEVGGNEQFF.

V is TRBV15 and J is TRBJ2-3; the D is unclear. V gave up 0 bases and J gave up 0 bases, with 4 bases separating them. Germline V lookup: CDR1 LNHNV, CDR2 YYDKDF (reference sequence). The CDR3 totals 14 residues. The CDR3 coding sequence is TGTGCCACCAGCAGAGATGGGAGCACAGATACGCAGTATTTT. Translation: CATSRDGSTDTQYF.

The genes are TRBV5-1 and TRBJ2-5, with 7 bases identical to TRBD2. Germline values: CDR1 SGHRS, CDR2 YFSETQ. V shed 3 bases and J 1 base; nucleotides not matched to a gene: 3. The CDR3 consists of 14 residues. In DNA form, the CDR3 reads TGCGCCAGCAGCTCATTAGCGGGCCAAGAGACCCAGTACTTC. Translation gives CASSSLAGQETQYF.

This clonotype showed up many times. J is TRBJ2-3 and V is TRBV6-5; D is unclear. The germline V gene has CDR1 MNHEY and CDR2 SVGAGI. V dropped 7 bases and J dropped 0 bases, with 5 bases sitting between them. The CDR3 loop spans 12 amino acids. The CDR3 nucleotides are TGTGCCAGCAAAGCTAGCACAGATACGCAGTATTTT. Translating gives CASKASTDTQYF.